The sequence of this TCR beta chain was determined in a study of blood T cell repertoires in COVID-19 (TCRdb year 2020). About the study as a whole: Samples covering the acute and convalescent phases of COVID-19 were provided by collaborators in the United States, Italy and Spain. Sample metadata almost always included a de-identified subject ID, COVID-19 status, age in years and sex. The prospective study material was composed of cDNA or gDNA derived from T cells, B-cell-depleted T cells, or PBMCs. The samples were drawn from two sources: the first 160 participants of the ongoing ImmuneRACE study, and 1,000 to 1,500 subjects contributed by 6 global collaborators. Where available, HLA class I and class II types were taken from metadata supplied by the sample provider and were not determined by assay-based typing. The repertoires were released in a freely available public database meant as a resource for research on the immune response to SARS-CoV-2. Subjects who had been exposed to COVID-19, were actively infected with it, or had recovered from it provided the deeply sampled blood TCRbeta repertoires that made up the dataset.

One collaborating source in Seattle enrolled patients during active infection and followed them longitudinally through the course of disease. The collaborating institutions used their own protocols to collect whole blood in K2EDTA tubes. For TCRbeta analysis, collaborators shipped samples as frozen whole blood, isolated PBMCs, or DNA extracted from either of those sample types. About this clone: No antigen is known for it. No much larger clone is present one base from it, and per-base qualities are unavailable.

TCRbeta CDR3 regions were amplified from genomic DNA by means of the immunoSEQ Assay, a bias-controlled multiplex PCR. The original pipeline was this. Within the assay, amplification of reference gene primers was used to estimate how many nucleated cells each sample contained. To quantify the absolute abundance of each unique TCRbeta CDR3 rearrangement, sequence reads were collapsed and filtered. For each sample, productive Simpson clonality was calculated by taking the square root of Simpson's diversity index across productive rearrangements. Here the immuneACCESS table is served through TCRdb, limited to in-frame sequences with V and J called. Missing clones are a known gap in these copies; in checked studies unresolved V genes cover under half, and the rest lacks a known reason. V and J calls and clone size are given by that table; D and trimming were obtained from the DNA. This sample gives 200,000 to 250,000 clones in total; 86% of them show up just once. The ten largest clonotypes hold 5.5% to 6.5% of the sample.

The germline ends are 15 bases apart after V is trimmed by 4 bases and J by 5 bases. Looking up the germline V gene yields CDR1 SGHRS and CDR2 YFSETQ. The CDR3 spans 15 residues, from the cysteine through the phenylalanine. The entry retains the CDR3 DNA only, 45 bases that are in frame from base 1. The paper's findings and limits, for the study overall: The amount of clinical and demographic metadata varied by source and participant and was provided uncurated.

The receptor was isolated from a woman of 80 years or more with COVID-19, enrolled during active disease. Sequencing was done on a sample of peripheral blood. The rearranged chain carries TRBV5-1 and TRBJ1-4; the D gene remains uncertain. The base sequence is TGCGCCAGCAGCCCCTCGGGAGGCCCGAATGAAAAACTGTTTTTT. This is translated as CASSPSGGPNEKLFF.